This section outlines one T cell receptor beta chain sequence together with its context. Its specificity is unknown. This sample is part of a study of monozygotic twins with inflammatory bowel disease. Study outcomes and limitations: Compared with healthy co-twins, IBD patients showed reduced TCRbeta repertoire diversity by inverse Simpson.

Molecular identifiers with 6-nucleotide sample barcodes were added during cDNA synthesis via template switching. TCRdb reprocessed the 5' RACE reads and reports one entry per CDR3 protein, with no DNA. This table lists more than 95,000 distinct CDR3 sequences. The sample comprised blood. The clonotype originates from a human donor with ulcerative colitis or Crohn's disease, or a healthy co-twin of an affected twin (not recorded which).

CDR3 in amino acids: CASSPLGGGQGVHTIYF. The chain is built from TRBV18 and TRBJ1-3; TCRdb designates TRBD1, a call that cannot be tested without DNA. CDR1 is KGHSH, CDR2 LQKENI, per germline. The CDR3 covers 17 residues.